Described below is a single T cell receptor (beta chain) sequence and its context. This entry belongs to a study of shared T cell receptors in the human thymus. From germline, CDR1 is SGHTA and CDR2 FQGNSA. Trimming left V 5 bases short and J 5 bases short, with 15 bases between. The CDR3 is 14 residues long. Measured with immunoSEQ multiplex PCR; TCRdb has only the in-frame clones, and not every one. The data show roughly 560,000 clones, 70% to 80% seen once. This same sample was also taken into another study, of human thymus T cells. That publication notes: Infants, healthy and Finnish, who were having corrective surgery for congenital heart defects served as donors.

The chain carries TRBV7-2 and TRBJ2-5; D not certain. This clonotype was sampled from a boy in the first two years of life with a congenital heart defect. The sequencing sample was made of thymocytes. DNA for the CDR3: TGTGCCAGCAGCAGCACTCGGAGATGGGAGACCCAGTACTTC. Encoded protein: CASSSTRRWETQYF.